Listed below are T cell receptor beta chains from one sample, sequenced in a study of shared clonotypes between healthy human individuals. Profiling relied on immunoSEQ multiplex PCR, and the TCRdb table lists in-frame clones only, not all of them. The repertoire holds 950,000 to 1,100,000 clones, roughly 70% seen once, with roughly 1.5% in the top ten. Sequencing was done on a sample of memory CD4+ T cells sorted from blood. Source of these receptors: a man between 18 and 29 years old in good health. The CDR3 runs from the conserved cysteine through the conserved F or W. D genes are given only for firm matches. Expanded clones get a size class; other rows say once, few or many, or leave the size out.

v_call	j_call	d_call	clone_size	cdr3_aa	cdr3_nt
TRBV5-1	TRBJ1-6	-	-	CATQLGEDSPLHF	TGCGCCACCCAGCTTGGGGAGGATTCACCCCTCCACTTT
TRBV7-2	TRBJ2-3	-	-	CASSSEGRAADTQYF	TGTGCCAGCAGCTCGGAGGGCCGGGCCGCAGATACGCAGTATTTT
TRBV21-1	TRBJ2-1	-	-	CASSIGNNEQFF	TGTGCCAGCAGCATCGGAAACAATGAGCAGTTCTTC
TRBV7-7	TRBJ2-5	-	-	CASSSYEGGETQYF	TGTGCTAGCAGCTCCTACGAGGGGGGAGAGACCCAGTACTTC
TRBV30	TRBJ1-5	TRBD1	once	CAWGDDREGNQPQHF	TGTGCCTGGGGCGACGACAGGGAAGGCAATCAGCCCCAGCATTTT
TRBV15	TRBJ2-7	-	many	CATADSSYEQYF	TGTGCCACGGCGGACAGCTCCTACGAGCAGTACTTC
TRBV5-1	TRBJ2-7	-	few	CASNSDRYEQYF	TGCGCCAGCAATTCTGATCGCTACGAGCAGTACTTC
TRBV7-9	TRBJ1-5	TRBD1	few	CASSPGTVIDQPQHF	TGTGCCAGCAGCCCTGGGACAGTCATCGATCAGCCCCAGCATTTT
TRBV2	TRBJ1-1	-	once	CASNTVGGTEAFF	TGTGCCAGTAACACAGTGGGCGGCACTGAAGCTTTCTTT
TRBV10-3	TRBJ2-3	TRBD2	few	CAISGSGRNSSTDTQYF	TGTGCCATCAGTGGAAGCGGGAGGAACTCTAGCACAGATACGCAGTATTTT
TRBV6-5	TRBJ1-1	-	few	CASSYLPGTEAFF	TGTGCCAGCAGTTACTTACCGGGCACTGAAGCTTTCTTT
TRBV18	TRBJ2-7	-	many	CASSPPGAYEQYF	TGTGCCAGCTCACCACCAGGGGCTTACGAGCAGTACTTC
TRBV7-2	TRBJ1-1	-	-	CASGPGWANTEAFF	TGTGCCAGCGGTCCAGGGTGGGCGAACACTGAAGCTTTCTTT
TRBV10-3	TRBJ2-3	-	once	CAISARDLGTDTQYF	TGTGCCATCAGTGCAAGGGACCTCGGCACAGATACGCAGTATTTT
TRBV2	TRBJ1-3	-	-	CASSDAYSGNTIYF	TGTGCCAGCAGCGATGCCTACTCTGGAAACACCATATATTTT
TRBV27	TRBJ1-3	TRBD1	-	CASTQGGPGNTIYF	TGTGCCAGCACTCAGGGGGGACCTGGAAACACCATATATTTT
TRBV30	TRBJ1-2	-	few	CAWSVTLNYGYTF	TGTGCCTGGAGTGTTACTTTGAACTATGGCTACACCTTC
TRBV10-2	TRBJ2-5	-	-	CASSDEGQGGETQYF	TGCGCCAGCAGTGACGAGGGCCAAGGGGGGGAGACCCAGTACTTC
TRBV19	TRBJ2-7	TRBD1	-	CASRTDRGSDEQYF	TGTGCCAGTAGGACGGACAGGGGGTCCGACGAGCAGTACTTC
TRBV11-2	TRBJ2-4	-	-	CASSSRGIQYF	TGTGCCAGCAGCTCCAGGGGCATTCAGTACTTC
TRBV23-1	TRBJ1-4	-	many	CASSPIRAPLDEKLFF	TGCGCCAGCAGTCCAATAAGGGCACCTCTGGATGAAAAACTGTTTTTT
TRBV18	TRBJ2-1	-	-	CASSPELRAYKSEQFF	TGTGCCAGCTCACCAGAGCTGCGGGCCTACAAAAGTGAGCAGTTCTTC
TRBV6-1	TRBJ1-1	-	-	CASSGEGNTEAFF	TGTGCCAGCAGTGGGGAAGGGAACACTGAAGCTTTCTTT
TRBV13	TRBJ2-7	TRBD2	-	CASNIGRTRADEQYF	TGTGCCAGCAACATTGGCAGGACTAGGGCGGACGAGCAGTACTTC
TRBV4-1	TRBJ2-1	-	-	CASSPAGGPYNEQFF	TGCGCCAGCAGCCCGGCAGGCGGGCCCTACAATGAGCAGTTCTTC
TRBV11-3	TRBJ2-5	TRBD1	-	CASSLGQGETQYF	TGTGCCAGCAGCTTAGGACAGGGCGAGACCCAGTACTTC
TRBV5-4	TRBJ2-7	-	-	CASSPDPSSYEQYF	TGTGCCAGCAGTCCCGATCCGAGCTCCTACGAGCAGTACTTC
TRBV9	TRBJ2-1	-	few	CASSVVNNEQFF	TGTGCCAGCAGCGTAGTGAACAATGAGCAGTTCTTC
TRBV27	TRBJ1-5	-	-	CASSLWGSNQPQHF	TGTGCCAGCAGTTTATGGGGGAGCAATCAGCCCCAGCATTTT
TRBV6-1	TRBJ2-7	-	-	CASRQGNEQYF	TGTGCCAGCAGGCAGGGTAACGAGCAGTACTTC
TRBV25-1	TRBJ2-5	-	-	CASSTRLSPAQYF	TGTGCCAGCAGCACAAGGCTCTCCCCAGCCCAGTACTTC
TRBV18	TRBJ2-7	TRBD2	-	CASSPQSASGGEQYF	TGTGCCAGCTCACCACAATCCGCTAGCGGGGGGGAGCAGTACTTC
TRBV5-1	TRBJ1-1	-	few	CASSLSPNPPEAFF	TGCGCCAGCAGCCTGAGTCCGAACCCTCCTGAAGCTTTCTTT
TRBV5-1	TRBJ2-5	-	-	CASSLARGGTVQQETQYF	TGCGCCAGCAGCTTGGCCCGGGGCGGGACAGTACAACAAGAGACCCAGTACTTC
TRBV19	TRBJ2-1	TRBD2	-	CASSIGVLGTSGSSRQFF	TGTGCCAGTAGTATCGGGGTACTCGGGACTAGCGGGAGCTCGCGGCAGTTCTTC
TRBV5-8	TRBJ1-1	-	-	CASSLGDRTNTEAFF	TGTGCCAGCAGCTTGGGCGACAGGACGAACACTGAAGCTTTCTTT
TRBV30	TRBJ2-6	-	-	CASPRGSGANVLTF	TGTGCCTCCCCGCGGGGCTCTGGGGCCAACGTCCTGACTTTC
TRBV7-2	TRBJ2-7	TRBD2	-	CASSLASGTSGMWYF	TGTGCCAGCAGCTTAGCTTCCGGGACTAGCGGTATGTGGTACTTC
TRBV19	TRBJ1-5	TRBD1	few	CASSGRQGVRNQPQHF	TGTGCCAGTAGTGGGAGGCAGGGGGTACGCAATCAGCCCCAGCATTTT
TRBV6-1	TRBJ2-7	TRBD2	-	CASSEPASGYEQYF	TGTGCCAGCAGTGAACCCGCTAGCGGCTACGAGCAGTACTTC
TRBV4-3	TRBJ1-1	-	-	CASSRFLGTEAFF	TGCGCCAGCAGCCGCTTCCTGGGAACTGAAGCTTTCTTT
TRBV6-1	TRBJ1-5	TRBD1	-	CASSFRQGASQPQHF	TGTGCCAGCAGTTTTCGACAGGGGGCAAGTCAGCCCCAGCATTTT
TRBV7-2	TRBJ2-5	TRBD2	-	CASSSTSGGRETQYF	TGTGCCAGCAGCTCCACTAGCGGGGGGAGAGAGACCCAGTACTTC
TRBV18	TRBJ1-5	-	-	CASSPNKGAGDRQPQHF	TGTGCCAGCTCACCAAATAAAGGTGCAGGGGACCGCCAGCCCCAGCATTTT
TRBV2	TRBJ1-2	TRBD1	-	CASTDRAGGYTF	TGTGCCAGCACCGACAGGGCGGGTGGCTACACCTTC
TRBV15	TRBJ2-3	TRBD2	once	CATSREGGPASTDTQYF	TGTGCCACCAGCAGAGAGGGAGGGCCCGCTAGCACAGATACGCAGTATTTT
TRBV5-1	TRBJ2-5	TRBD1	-	CASSFSTGETQYF	TGCGCCAGCAGCTTCTCGACAGGGGAGACCCAGTACTTC